This T cell receptor (beta chain) is from a study of shared clonotypes between healthy human individuals. At deep level, the assay was performed. For every subset, genomic DNA was evenly distributed across several immunoSEQ plates. Using ten immunoSEQ deep assay plates, investigators sequenced unsorted PBMC DNA. Using immunoSEQ multiplex PCR, the repertoire was profiled, and TCRdb retains in-frame clones only, with some absent. This table holds 450,000 to 500,000 clones, approximately 80% found once. Per the germline V gene, CDR1 is SGHNT and CDR2 is YYREEE (reference sequence). The CDR3 totals 14 residues. Trimming removed 0 bases at V and 8 bases at J, with 14 bases between.

The chain joins TRBV5-4 to TRBJ2-5; D unresolved. Sequencing was performed on PBMCs. This TCR derives from a middle-aged woman in good health. Some clones in this sample may be carry-over from other donors' samples. In nucleotides, the CDR3 is TGTGCCAGCAGCTTGGAGGGATCCGTGTATACCCAGTACTTC. This translates into CASSLEGSVYTQYF.